The rows below give T cell receptor beta chains drawn from one sample of a study of T cell responses to AZD1222 COVID-19 vaccine. Profiled with immunoSEQ multiplex PCR; TCRdb holds only in-frame clones, not every one. The data contain some 120,000 clones, around 85% of them singletons. Sequenced here: peripheral blood, sampled on day 0 of AZD1222 vaccination. Every receptor here comes from an adult in good health. Both conserved end residues are part of each CDR3. The order of the fields is clone size, V gene, D gene, J gene, CDR3 protein, CDR3 DNA. A D gene is named only where the DNA matches it firmly. Size is omitted from some rows. Given values are once, few, many or a class for expanded clones.

abundance: NA
v_gene: TRBV24-1
d_gene: TRBD2
j_gene: TRBJ2-5
CDR3aa: CATSSPGGGKETQYF
CDR3nt: TGTGCCACCAGCTCCCCCGGGGGGGGGAAGGAGACCCAGTACTTC

abundance: NA
v_gene: TRBV14
d_gene: TRBD2
j_gene: TRBJ2-3
CDR3aa: CASQPLAGAPTDTQYF
CDR3nt: TGTGCCAGCCAACCGTTAGCGGGGGCCCCCACAGATACGCAGTATTTT

abundance: NA
v_gene: TRBV4-1
d_gene: TRBD1
j_gene: TRBJ1-4
CDR3aa: CATLRQGDVEKLFF
CDR3nt: TGCGCCACCCTAAGACAGGGGGACGTTGAAAAACTGTTTTTT

abundance: NA
v_gene: TRBV5-4
d_gene: NA
j_gene: TRBJ2-7
CDR3aa: CASSSYSSYEQYF
CDR3nt: TGTGCCAGCAGCTCGTACTCCTCATACGAGCAGTACTTC

abundance: medium-sized
v_gene: TRBV28
d_gene: NA
j_gene: TRBJ2-2
CDR3aa: CASTQGAPTGELFF
CDR3nt: TGTGCCAGCACGCAAGGGGCGCCCACCGGGGAGCTGTTTTTT

abundance: NA
v_gene: TRBV5-1
d_gene: NA
j_gene: TRBJ2-2
CDR3aa: CASSSLQGNTGELFF
CDR3nt: TGCGCCAGCAGCTCCTTACAGGGGAACACCGGGGAGCTGTTTTTT

abundance: NA
v_gene: TRBV13
d_gene: TRBD2
j_gene: TRBJ2-1
CDR3aa: CASSFVGRGGGSYNEQFF
CDR3nt: TGTGCCAGCAGCTTCGTCGGTCGGGGGGGCGGGTCCTACAATGAGCAGTTCTTC

abundance: NA
v_gene: TRBV20-1
d_gene: NA
j_gene: TRBJ1-4
CDR3aa: CSASSLRGNEKLFF
CDR3nt: TGCAGTGCTAGTTCCCTTAGGGGTAATGAAAAACTGTTTTTT

abundance: NA
v_gene: TRBV3-1/TRBV3-2
d_gene: NA
j_gene: TRBJ2-3
CDR3aa: CASSPYFGGGTDTQYF
CDR3nt: TGTGCCAGCAGCCCCTATTTTGGCGGGGGCACAGATACGCAGTATTTT

abundance: once
v_gene: TRBV28
d_gene: NA
j_gene: TRBJ2-7
CDR3aa: CASSPWGITSSSYEQYF
CDR3nt: TGTGCCAGCAGCCCATGGGGGATTACTTCGAGCTCCTACGAGCAGTACTTC

abundance: NA
v_gene: TRBV6-1
d_gene: TRBD1
j_gene: TRBJ1-2
CDR3aa: CASSELGQGLSGYTF
CDR3nt: TGTGCCAGCAGTGAACTGGGACAGGGTCTGTCCGGCTACACCTTC

abundance: NA
v_gene: TRBV7-2
d_gene: TRBD2
j_gene: TRBJ2-2
CDR3aa: CASSLIWSGGGTTGELFF
CDR3nt: TGTGCCAGCAGCTTAATTTGGTCTGGCGGGGGAACTACCGGGGAGCTGTTTTTT

abundance: NA
v_gene: TRBV11-2
d_gene: NA
j_gene: TRBJ2-7
CDR3aa: CASSQRGQSSYEQYF
CDR3nt: TGTGCCAGCAGCCAGCGGGGACAAAGCTCCTACGAGCAGTACTTC

abundance: NA
v_gene: TRBV7-9
d_gene: NA
j_gene: TRBJ2-2
CDR3aa: CASSLPGLNIGELFF
CDR3nt: TGTGCCAGCAGCTTACCAGGGTTAAACATCGGGGAGCTGTTTTTT

abundance: once
v_gene: TRBV2
d_gene: NA
j_gene: TRBJ2-1
CDR3aa: CASRLQGPSYNEQFF
CDR3nt: TGTGCCAGCAGGCTCCAGGGACCCTCCTACAATGAGCAGTTCTTC

abundance: NA
v_gene: TRBV7-9
d_gene: NA
j_gene: TRBJ2-1
CDR3aa: CASRQISAASSYNEQFF
CDR3nt: TGTGCCAGCAGGCAAATATCCGCGGCGAGCTCCTACAATGAGCAGTTCTTC

abundance: NA
v_gene: TRBV18
d_gene: TRBD2
j_gene: TRBJ2-7
CDR3aa: CASSPLGGGSGEQYF
CDR3nt: TGTGCCAGCTCACCCCTTGGCGGGGGGAGCGGCGAGCAGTACTTC

abundance: NA
v_gene: TRBV27
d_gene: TRBD1
j_gene: TRBJ1-6
CDR3aa: CASSWGDRGVNSPLHF
CDR3nt: TGTGCCAGCAGTTGGGGGGACAGGGGAGTAAATTCACCCCTCCACTTT